This entry is about one T cell receptor (beta chain). The CDR3 is 15 amino acids. Germline V lookup: CDR1 ENHRY, CDR2 SYGVKD. Trimming removed 5 bases from V and 5 bases from J; junction bases left unmatched: 10. This record belongs to a study of OX40 agonist ivuxolimab in advanced cancers. The table came from immunoSEQ multiplex PCR; TCRdb's copy has only in-frame clones and leaves some out. The sample carries more than 70,000 clones, 70% to 85% recorded once. This sample comprised CD4+ or CD8+ T cells sorted from blood, obtained in a trial of the OX40 agonist ivuxolimab. The receptor comes from an adult with an advanced solid tumor such as melanoma, head and neck, liver or kidney cancer. The chain uses TRBV10-3 and TRBJ1-2, with 8 bases that match TRBD1. The CDR3, as DNA: TGTGCCATCAGTTCCGGGACAGGCTGGGGGTATGGCTACACCTTC. The encoded protein is CAISSGTGWGYGYTF.